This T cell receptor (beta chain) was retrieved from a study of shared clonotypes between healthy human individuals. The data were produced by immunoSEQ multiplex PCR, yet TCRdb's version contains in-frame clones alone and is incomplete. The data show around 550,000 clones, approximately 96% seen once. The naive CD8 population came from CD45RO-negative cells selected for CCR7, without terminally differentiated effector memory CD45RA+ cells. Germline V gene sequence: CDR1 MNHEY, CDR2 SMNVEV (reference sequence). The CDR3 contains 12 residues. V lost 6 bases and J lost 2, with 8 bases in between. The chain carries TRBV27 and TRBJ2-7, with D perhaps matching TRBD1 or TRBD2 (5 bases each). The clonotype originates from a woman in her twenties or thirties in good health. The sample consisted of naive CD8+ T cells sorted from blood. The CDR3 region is CASREGPYEQYF. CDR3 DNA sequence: TGTGCCAGCAGAGAGGGACCCTACGAGCAGTACTTC.